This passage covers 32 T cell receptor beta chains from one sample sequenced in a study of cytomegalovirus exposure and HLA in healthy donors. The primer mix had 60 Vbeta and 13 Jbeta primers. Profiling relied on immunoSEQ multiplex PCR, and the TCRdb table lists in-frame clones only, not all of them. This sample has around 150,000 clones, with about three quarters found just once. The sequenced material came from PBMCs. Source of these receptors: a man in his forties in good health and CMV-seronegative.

CDR3 sequence: CASSPAGESYGYTF. CDR3 DNA sequence: TGTGCCAGCAGCCCGGCGGGGGAGAGCTATGGCTACACCTTC. The rearrangement uses TRBV7-9 and TRBJ1-2, with a possible D match to TRBD1 (5 bases). Germline CDR1 SEHNR, CDR2 FQNEAQ (reference sequence). V was cut by 5 bases and J by 4 bases, with 14 bases left in between. This CDR3 is 14 amino acids long.

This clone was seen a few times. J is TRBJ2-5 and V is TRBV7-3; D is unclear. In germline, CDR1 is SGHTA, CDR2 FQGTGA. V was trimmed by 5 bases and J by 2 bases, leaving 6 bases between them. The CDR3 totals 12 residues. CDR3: CASSPEQETQYF. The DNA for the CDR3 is TGTGCCAGCAGCCCAGAACAAGAGACCCAGTACTTC. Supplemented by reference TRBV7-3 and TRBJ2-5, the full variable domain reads GAGVSQTPSNKVTEKGKYVELRCDPISGHTALYWYRQSLGQGPEFLIYFQGTGAADDSGLPNDRFFAVRPEGSVSTLKIQRTERGDSAVYLCASSPEQETQYFGPGTRLLVL.

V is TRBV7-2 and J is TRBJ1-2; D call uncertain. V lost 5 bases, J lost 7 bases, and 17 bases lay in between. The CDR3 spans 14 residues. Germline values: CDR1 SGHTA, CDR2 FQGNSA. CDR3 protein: CASSRDGGDSGYTF. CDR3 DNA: TGTGCCAGCAGCCGTGACGGTGGAGATAGTGGCTACACCTTC. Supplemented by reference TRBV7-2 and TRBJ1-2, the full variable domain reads GAGVSQSPSNKVTEKGKDVELRCDPISGHTALYWYRQSLGQGLEFLIYFQGNSAPDKSGLPSDRFSAERTGGSVSTLTIQRTQQEDSAVYLCASSRDGGDSGYTFGSGTRLTVV.

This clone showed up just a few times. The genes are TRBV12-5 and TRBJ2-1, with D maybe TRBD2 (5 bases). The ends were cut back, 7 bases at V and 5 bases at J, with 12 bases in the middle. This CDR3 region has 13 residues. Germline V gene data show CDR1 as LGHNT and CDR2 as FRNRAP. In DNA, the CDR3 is TGTGCTAGTGCCCCGGACTCTCACAATGAGCAGTTCTTC. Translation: CASAPDSHNEQFF. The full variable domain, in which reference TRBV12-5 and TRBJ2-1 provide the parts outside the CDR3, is DARVTQTPRHKVTEMGQEVTMRCQPILGHNTVFWYRQTMMQGLELLAYFRNRAPLDDSGMPKDRFSAEMPDATLATLKIQPSEPRDSAVYFCASAPDSHNEQFFGPGTRLTVL.

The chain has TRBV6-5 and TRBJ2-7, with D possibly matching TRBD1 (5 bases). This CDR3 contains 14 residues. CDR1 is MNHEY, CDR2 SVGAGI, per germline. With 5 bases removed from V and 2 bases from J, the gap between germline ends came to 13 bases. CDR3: CASSPAGFAYEQYF. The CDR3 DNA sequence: TGTGCCAGCAGTCCCGCAGGGTTTGCCTACGAGCAGTACTTC.

The CDR3 region is CASSLRPISTGPGDVPQETQYF. The CDR3 bases are TGCGCCAGCAGCTTGCGCCCTATTTCGACAGGCCCTGGGGATGTCCCCCAAGAGACCCAGTACTTC. The chain recombines TRBV5-1 with TRBJ2-5; a possible D gene is TRBD1 (6 bases). CDR3 length equals 22 residues. The germline CDR1 and CDR2 sequences are SGHRS and YFSETQ. The V end was cut by 1 base, the J end by 1 base, with 32 bases between.

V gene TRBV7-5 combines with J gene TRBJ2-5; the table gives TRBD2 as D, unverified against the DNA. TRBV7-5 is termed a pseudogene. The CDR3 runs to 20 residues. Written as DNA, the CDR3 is TGTGTCAGAAACTTTAGGTGCATAGCGGTTAAATGTGAAGTAAAAGAGACCCAGTACTTC. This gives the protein CVRNFRCIAVKCEVKETQYF.

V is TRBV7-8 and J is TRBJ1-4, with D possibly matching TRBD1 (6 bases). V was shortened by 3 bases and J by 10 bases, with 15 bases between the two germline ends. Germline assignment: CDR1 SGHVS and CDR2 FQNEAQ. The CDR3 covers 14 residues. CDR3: CASSLRTDSGKLFF. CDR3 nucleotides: TGTGCCAGCAGCTTGCGGACAGATTCCGGAAAACTGTTTTTT.

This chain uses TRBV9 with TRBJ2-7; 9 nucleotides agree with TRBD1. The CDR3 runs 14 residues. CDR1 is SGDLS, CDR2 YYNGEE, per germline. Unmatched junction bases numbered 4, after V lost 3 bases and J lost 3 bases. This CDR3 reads CASSGGQGGYEQYF. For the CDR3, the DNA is TGTGCCAGCAGCGGGGGACAGGGAGGCTACGAGCAGTACTTC.

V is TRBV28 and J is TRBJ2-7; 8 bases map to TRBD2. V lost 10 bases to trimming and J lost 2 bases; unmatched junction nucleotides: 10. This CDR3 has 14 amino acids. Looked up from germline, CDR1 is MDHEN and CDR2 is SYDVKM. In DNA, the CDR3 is TGTGCCACGCGACGTCCCGGGGGGGCCTACGAGCAGTACTTC. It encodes CATRRPGGAYEQYF.

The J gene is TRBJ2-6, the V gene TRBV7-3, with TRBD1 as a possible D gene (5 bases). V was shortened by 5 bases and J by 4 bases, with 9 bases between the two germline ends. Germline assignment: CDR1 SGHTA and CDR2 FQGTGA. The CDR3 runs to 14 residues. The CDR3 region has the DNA TGTGCCAGCAGCAGGGGCTTCGGGGCCAACGTCCTGACTTTC. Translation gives CASSRGFGANVLTF.

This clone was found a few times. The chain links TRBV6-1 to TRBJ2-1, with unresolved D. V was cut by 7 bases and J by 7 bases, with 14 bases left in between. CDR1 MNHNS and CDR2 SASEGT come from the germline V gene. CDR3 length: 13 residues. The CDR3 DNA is TGTGCCAGCAATTCGGAGTATTATAATGAGCAGTTCTTC. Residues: CASNSEYYNEQFF.

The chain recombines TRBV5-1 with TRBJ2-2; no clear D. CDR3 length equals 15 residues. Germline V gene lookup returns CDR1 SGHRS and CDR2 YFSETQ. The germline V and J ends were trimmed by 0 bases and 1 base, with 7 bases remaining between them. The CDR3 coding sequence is TGCGCCAGCAGCTTGGCGGCAGGGAACACCGGGGAGCTGTTTTTT. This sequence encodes CASSLAAGNTGELFF.

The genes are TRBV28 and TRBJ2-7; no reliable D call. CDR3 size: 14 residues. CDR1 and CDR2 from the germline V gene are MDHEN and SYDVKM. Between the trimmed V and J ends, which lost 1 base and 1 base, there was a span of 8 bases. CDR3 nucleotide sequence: TGTGCCAGCAGTTTATCAGTCGGGTCCTACGAGCAGTACTTC. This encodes CASSLSVGSYEQYF.

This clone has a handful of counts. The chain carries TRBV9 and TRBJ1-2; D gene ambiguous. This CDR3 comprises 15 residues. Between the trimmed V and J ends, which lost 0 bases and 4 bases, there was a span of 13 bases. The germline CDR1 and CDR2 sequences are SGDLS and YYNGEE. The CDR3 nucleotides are TGTGCCAGCAGCGTAGACCCAACGGTACCCTATGGCTACACCTTC. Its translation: CASSVDPTVPYGYTF.

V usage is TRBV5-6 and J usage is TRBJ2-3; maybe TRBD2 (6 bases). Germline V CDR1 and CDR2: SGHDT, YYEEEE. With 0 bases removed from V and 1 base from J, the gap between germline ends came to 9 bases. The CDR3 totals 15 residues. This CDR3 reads CASSLGSSGTDTQYF. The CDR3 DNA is TGTGCCAGCAGCTTGGGATCTAGCGGCACAGATACGCAGTATTTT.

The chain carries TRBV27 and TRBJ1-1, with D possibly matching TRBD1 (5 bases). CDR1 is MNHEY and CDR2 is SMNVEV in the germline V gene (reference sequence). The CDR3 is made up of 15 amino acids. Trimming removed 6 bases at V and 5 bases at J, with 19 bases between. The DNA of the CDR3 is TGTGCCAGCAGCACCGCACCAGGGTTGAGGACTGAAGCTTTCTTT. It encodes CASSTAPGLRTEAFF.

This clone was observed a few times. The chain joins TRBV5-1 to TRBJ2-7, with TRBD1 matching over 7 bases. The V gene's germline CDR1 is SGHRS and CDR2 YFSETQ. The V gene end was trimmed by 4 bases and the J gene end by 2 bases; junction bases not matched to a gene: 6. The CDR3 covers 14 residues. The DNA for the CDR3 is TGCGCCAGCAGCGTTACAGGGGTTGCCTACGAGCAGTACTTC. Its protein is CASSVTGVAYEQYF.

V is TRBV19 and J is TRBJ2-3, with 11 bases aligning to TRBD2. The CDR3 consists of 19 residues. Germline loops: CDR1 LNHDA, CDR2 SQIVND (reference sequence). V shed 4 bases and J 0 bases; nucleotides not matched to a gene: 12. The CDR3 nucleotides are TGTGCCAGTAGTAACTGGTGGGGACTAGCGGAGTCTAGCACAGATACGCAGTATTTT. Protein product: CASSNWWGLAESSTDTQYF.

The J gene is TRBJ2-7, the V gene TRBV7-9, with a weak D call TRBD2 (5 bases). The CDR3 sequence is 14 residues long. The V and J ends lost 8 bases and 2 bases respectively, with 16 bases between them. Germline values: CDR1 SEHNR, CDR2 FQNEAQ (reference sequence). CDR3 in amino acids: CASAITAGTYEQYF. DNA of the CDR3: TGTGCCAGCGCAATAACGGCGGGCACCTACGAGCAGTACTTC.

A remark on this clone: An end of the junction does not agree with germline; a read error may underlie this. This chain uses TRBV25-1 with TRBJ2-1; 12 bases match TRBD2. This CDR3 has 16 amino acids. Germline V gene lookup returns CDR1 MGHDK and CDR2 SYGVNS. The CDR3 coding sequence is TGTGCCAGCAGTGCAACTAGCGGGAGGTTGAACAATGAGCAGCTCTTC. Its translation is CASSATSGRLNNEQLF.

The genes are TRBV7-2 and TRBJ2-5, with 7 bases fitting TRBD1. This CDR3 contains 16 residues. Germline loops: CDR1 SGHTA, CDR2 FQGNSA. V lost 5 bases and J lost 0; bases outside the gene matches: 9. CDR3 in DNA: TGTGCCAGCAGCCCTCACTCGACAGGGTACCAAGAGACCCAGTACTTC. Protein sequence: CASSPHSTGYQETQYF. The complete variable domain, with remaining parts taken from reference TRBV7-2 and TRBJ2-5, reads GAGVSQSPSNKVTEKGKDVELRCDPISGHTALYWYRQSLGQGLEFLIYFQGNSAPDKSGLPSDRFSAERTGGSVSTLTIQRTQQEDSAVYLCASSPHSTGYQETQYFGPGTRLLVL.

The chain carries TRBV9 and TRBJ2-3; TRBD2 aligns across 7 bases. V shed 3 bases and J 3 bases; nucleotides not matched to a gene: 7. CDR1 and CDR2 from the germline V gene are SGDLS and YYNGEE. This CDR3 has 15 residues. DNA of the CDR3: TGTGCCAGCAGCGCCGGCGGGGGAGGTACAGATACGCAGTATTTT. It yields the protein CASSAGGGGTDTQYF.

CDR3 nucleotide sequence: TGTGCCATCAGTGAGTCGTCTACTAATGAAAAACTGTTTTTT. It yields the protein CAISESSTNEKLFF. The rearrangement links TRBV10-3 to TRBJ1-4; D gene unclear. The CDR3 runs 14 residues. CDR1 and CDR2 from the germline V gene are ENHRY and SYGVKD. Between the trimmed V and J ends, which lost 0 bases and 2 bases, there was a span of 4 bases.

As DNA, the CDR3 is TGTGCCAGCAGCCCCGGGACAGGGGGAGTAGGCTATGGCTACACCTTC. Amino acid sequence: CASSPGTGGVGYGYTF. This rearrangement joins TRBV7-9 to TRBJ1-2; 11 bases map to TRBD1. Per the germline V gene, CDR1 is SEHNR and CDR2 is FQNEAQ (reference sequence). The CDR3 has 16 amino acids. Trimming cost V 5 bases and J 4 bases; bases outside gene matches: 9. Drawing the rest from reference TRBV7-9 and TRBJ1-2, the complete variable domain is DTGVSQNPRHKITKRGQNVTFRCDPISEHNRLYWYRQTLGQGPEFLTYFQNEAQLEKSRLLSDRFSAERPKGSFSTLEIQRTEQGDSAMYLCASSPGTGGVGYGYTFGSGTRLTVV.

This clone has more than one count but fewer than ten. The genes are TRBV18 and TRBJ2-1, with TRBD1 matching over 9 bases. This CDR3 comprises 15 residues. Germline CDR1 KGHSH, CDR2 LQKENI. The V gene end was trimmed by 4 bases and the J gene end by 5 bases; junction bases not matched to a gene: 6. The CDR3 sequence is CASSHAGTGHNEQFF. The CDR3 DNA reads TGTGCCAGCTCACACGCCGGGACAGGGCACAATGAGCAGTTCTTC.

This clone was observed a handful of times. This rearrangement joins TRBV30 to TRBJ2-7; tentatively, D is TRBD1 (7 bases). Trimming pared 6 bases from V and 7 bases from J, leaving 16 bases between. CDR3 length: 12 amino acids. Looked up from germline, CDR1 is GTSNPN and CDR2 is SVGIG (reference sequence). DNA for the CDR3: TGTGCCTGCCATCCGACAGGGAGGGAGCAGTACTTC. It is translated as CACHPTGREQYF.

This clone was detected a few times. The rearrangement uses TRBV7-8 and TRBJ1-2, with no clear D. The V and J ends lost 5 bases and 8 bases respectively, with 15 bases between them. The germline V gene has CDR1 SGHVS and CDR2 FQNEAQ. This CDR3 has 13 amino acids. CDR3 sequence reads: CASSLTEGGGYTF. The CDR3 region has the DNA TGTGCCAGCAGCCTCACAGAGGGAGGAGGCTACACCTTC.

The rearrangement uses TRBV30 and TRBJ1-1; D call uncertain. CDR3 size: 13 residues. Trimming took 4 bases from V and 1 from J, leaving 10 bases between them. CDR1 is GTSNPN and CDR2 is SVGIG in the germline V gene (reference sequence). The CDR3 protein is CAWTSQENTEAFF. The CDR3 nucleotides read TGTGCCTGGACGTCCCAGGAGAACACTGAAGCTTTCTTT.

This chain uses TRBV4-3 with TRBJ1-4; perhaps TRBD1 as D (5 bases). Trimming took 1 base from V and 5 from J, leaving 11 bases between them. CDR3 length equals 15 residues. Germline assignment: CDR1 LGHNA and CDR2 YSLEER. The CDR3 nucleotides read TGCGCCAGCAGCCAAGGGGGGGGAGGGAATGAAAAACTGTTTTTT. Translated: CASSQGGGGNEKLFF.

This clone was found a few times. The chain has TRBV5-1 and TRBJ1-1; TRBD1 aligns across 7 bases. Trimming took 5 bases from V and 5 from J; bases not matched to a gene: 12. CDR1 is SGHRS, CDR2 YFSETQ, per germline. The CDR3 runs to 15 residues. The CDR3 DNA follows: TGCGCCAGCAGGTTAACGGCACAGGGGAGAACTGAAGCTTTCTTT. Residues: CASRLTAQGRTEAFF. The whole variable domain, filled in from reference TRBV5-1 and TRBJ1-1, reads KAGVTQTPRYLIKTRGQQVTLSCSPISGHRSVSWYQQTPGQGLQFLFEYFSETQRNKGNFPGRFSGRQFSNSRSEMNVSTLELGDSALYLCASRLTAQGRTEAFFGQGTRLTVV.

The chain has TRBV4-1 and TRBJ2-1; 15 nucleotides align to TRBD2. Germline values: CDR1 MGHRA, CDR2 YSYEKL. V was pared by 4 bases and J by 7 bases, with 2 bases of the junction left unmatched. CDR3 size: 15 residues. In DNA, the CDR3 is TGCGCCAGCAGCCCCGGGACTAGCGGGAGGAATGAGCAGTTCTTC. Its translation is CASSPGTSGRNEQFF.